This T cell receptor (beta chain) came from a study of shared clonotypes between healthy human individuals. Study at large: The plates for each donor numbered three CD4 naive, three CD4 memory, two CD8 naive and one CD8 memory.

The V end was cut by 0 bases, the J end by 6 bases, with 17 bases between. The CDR3 is 16 residues long. The germline V gene has CDR1 LNHNV and CDR2 YYDKDF (reference sequence). Naive CD8 cells lacked CD45RO, underwent positive selection for CCR7 and left out terminally differentiated effector memory CD45RA+ cells. Profiling relied on immunoSEQ multiplex PCR, and the TCRdb table lists in-frame clones only, not all of them. The sample lists about 1,800,000 clones, about 94% occurring once. The sequence came from a man aged 18 to 29 in good health. Sequencing was performed on naive CD8+ T cells sorted from blood. The chain is built from TRBV15 and TRBJ1-1; D gene uncertain. The CDR3 is CATSRDRPGYDAEAFF. The CDR3 nucleotides read TGTGCCACCAGCAGAGATCGACCTGGTTATGATGCTGAAGCTTTCTTT.